The clone carrying this T cell receptor (beta chain) was detected only a few times. This sample is part of a study of blood T cell repertoires in COVID-19. Overall study context: The study drew acute and convalescent COVID-19 samples from the United States, Italy and Spain.

Germline lookup yields CDR1 MNHEY and CDR2 SVGAGI. V dropped 10 bases and J dropped 4 bases, with 14 bases sitting between them. The CDR3 loop spans 14 amino acids. As handled by the study authors: Reference gene primers were amplified, and this amplification served to estimate nucleated cell counts. The method was immunoSEQ multiplex PCR; TCRdb's version includes in-frame clones alone and lacks a portion of them. V, J and clone size are those of that table, while D and trimming were read from the DNA. Among nearly 80,000 clones listed, 80% were seen once. The rearrangement links TRBV6-5 to TRBJ1-6; no definite D call. The specimen was peripheral blood. This TCR derives from a man aged 55 to 70 with active or convalescent COVID-19. Here the CDR3 reads CATFDRSYNSPLHF. In DNA form, the CDR3 reads TGTGCCACCTTTGATCGGTCGTATAATTCACCCCTCCACTTT.